The rows below give T cell receptor beta chains drawn from one sample of a study of T cell responses to AZD1222 COVID-19 vaccine. The data were produced by immunoSEQ multiplex PCR, yet TCRdb's version contains in-frame clones alone and is incomplete. The top ten clones hold approximately 3% of a sample with about 110,000 clones, 70% to 90% of them seen once. The sample in question was peripheral blood, obtained on day 0 of AZD1222 vaccination. Receptors originate from an adult in good health. Each CDR3 is given with its conserved first and last residue. The D gene is left open where the match is weak. For some rows the clone size is stated as once, few or many, or as a class when expanded; others skip it.

CDR3aa: CASSEGNQPQHF
CDR3nt: TGTGCCAGCAGTGAGGGGAATCAGCCCCAGCATTTT
j_gene: TRBJ1-5
v_gene: TRBV6-1
d_gene: .
abundance: once

CDR3aa: CASMNTGGAETQYF
CDR3nt: TGTGCCAGCATGAATACAGGGGGCGCGGAGACCCAGTACTTC
j_gene: TRBJ2-5
v_gene: TRBV5-4
d_gene: TRBD1
abundance: .

CDR3aa: CASQAERGAGQPQHF
CDR3nt: TGTGCCAGCCAAGCAGAACGGGGGGCTGGTCAGCCCCAGCATTTT
j_gene: TRBJ1-5
v_gene: TRBV6-5
d_gene: .
abundance: .

CDR3aa: CSAAGGNYGYTF
CDR3nt: TGCAGCGCCGCGGGGGGGAACTATGGCTACACCTTC
j_gene: TRBJ1-2
v_gene: TRBV29-1
d_gene: .
abundance: .

CDR3aa: CASSYKTGTLYGYTF
CDR3nt: TGTGCCAGCAGTTACAAGACAGGGACCCTCTATGGCTACACCTTC
j_gene: TRBJ1-2
v_gene: TRBV6-5
d_gene: TRBD1
abundance: .

CDR3aa: CASSQEGAGRVTQYF
CDR3nt: TGCGCCAGCAGCCAAGAAGGGGCGGGGCGGGTTACGCAGTATTTT
j_gene: TRBJ2-3
v_gene: TRBV4-3
d_gene: .
abundance: few

CDR3aa: CASSQDPPSRIYEQYF
CDR3nt: TGCGCCAGCAGCCAAGATCCCCCTAGCCGAATCTACGAGCAGTACTTC
j_gene: TRBJ2-7
v_gene: TRBV4-3
d_gene: .
abundance: .

CDR3aa: CASSIAYDQPQHF
CDR3nt: TGTGCCAGTAGTATAGCCTATGATCAGCCCCAGCATTTT
j_gene: TRBJ1-5
v_gene: TRBV19
d_gene: .
abundance: .

CDR3aa: CASSPQLAGGPSTDTQYF
CDR3nt: TGTGCCAGCTCACCACAACTAGCGGGGGGACCTAGCACAGATACGCAGTATTTT
j_gene: TRBJ2-3
v_gene: TRBV18
d_gene: TRBD2
abundance: .

CDR3aa: CASSPGAADQETQYF
CDR3nt: TGCGCCAGCAGCCCCGGGGCGGCGGACCAAGAGACCCAGTACTTC
j_gene: TRBJ2-5
v_gene: TRBV5-1
d_gene: .
abundance: .

CDR3aa: CASSLTYGGRGLVGEAFF
CDR3nt: TGTGCCAGCAGCCTGACCTACGGGGGAAGGGGTTTGGTCGGTGAAGCTTTCTTT
j_gene: TRBJ1-1
v_gene: TRBV14
d_gene: .
abundance: once

CDR3aa: CASSLAGGSDTQYF
CDR3nt: TGCGCCAGCAGCTTGGCTGGGGGATCAGATACGCAGTATTTT
j_gene: TRBJ2-3
v_gene: TRBV5-1
d_gene: .
abundance: once

CDR3aa: CASSLHDRSSYNSPLHF
CDR3nt: TGTGCCAGCAGTCTCCATGACAGGAGCTCCTATAATTCACCCCTCCACTTT
j_gene: TRBJ1-6
v_gene: TRBV28
d_gene: .
abundance: few

CDR3aa: CASTSGQGFAEAFF
CDR3nt: TGTGCCAGCACCTCTGGACAGGGGTTTGCGGAAGCTTTCTTT
j_gene: TRBJ1-1
v_gene: TRBV3-1/TRBV3-2
d_gene: TRBD1
abundance: .

CDR3aa: CASRGGASGSEKLFF
CDR3nt: TGTGCCAGCAGGGGGGGGGCGTCTGGAAGTGAAAAACTGTTTTTT
j_gene: TRBJ1-4
v_gene: TRBV28
d_gene: .
abundance: few

CDR3aa: CASSARTGTYNEQFF
CDR3nt: TGTGCCAGCAGCGCCCGGACAGGGACCTACAATGAGCAGTTCTTC
j_gene: TRBJ2-1
v_gene: TRBV9
d_gene: TRBD1
abundance: .

CDR3aa: CASSNRGFNEQFF
CDR3nt: TGTGCCAGCAGTAACAGGGGATTCAATGAGCAGTTCTTC
j_gene: TRBJ2-1
v_gene: TRBV6-2/TRBV6-3
d_gene: TRBD1
abundance: .

CDR3aa: CASAGVNTIYF
CDR3nt: TGTGCCAGCGCCGGGGTAAACACCATATATTTT
j_gene: TRBJ1-3
v_gene: TRBV3-1/TRBV3-2
d_gene: .
abundance: .

CDR3aa: CASSEAGSTDTQYF
CDR3nt: TGTGCCAGCAGTGAAGCGGGGAGCACAGATACGCAGTATTTT
j_gene: TRBJ2-3
v_gene: TRBV6-1
d_gene: .
abundance: few

CDR3aa: CASSLGQGINNEQFF
CDR3nt: TGTGCCAGCAGCTTAGGGCAGGGGATAAACAATGAGCAGTTCTTC
j_gene: TRBJ2-1
v_gene: TRBV11-1
d_gene: .
abundance: .

CDR3aa: CASSLDSSSYNEQFF
CDR3nt: TGCGCCAGCAGCTTGGACTCGAGCTCCTACAATGAGCAGTTCTTC
j_gene: TRBJ2-1
v_gene: TRBV5-1
d_gene: .
abundance: .

CDR3aa: CASSHSGSRTGELFF
CDR3nt: TGTGCCAGCAGCCATTCGGGATCTCGGACCGGGGAGCTGTTTTTT
j_gene: TRBJ2-2
v_gene: TRBV3-1/TRBV3-2
d_gene: .
abundance: .

CDR3aa: CATSRELAGVTGELFF
CDR3nt: TGTGCCACCAGCAGAGAGCTAGCGGGGGTCACCGGGGAGCTGTTTTTT
j_gene: TRBJ2-2
v_gene: TRBV15
d_gene: TRBD2
abundance: .

CDR3aa: CAWSLERSGNTIYF
CDR3nt: TGTGCCTGGAGCCTGGAGCGCTCTGGAAACACCATATATTTT
j_gene: TRBJ1-3
v_gene: TRBV30
d_gene: .
abundance: .

CDR3aa: CASSGGQVGQPQHF
CDR3nt: TGTGCCAGCAGCGGGGGACAGGTAGGTCAGCCCCAGCATTTT
j_gene: TRBJ1-5
v_gene: TRBV5-5
d_gene: TRBD1
abundance: .

CDR3aa: CASSLAGGAISEQYF
CDR3nt: TGTGCCAGCAGCTTGGCCGGGGGAGCCATTAGCGAGCAGTACTTC
j_gene: TRBJ2-7
v_gene: TRBV5-4
d_gene: .
abundance: few

CDR3aa: CASSSRGRETQYF
CDR3nt: TGTGCCAGCAGCTCCAGGGGGCGAGAGACCCAGTACTTC
j_gene: TRBJ2-5
v_gene: TRBV7-2
d_gene: TRBD1
abundance: .

CDR3aa: CASSPMRAGSYEQYF
CDR3nt: TGTGCCAGCAGCCCCATGAGGGCCGGCTCCTACGAGCAGTACTTC
j_gene: TRBJ2-7
v_gene: TRBV6-5
d_gene: .
abundance: .

CDR3aa: CASSQAADPTVYEQYF
CDR3nt: TGTGCCAGCAGCCAAGCGGCTGACCCAACAGTCTACGAGCAGTACTTC
j_gene: TRBJ2-7
v_gene: TRBV14
d_gene: .
abundance: .

CDR3aa: CASSKGAGQPQHF
CDR3nt: TGTGCCAGCAGTAAGGGAGCGGGGCAGCCCCAGCATTTT
j_gene: TRBJ1-5
v_gene: TRBV7-9
d_gene: .
abundance: .

CDR3aa: CASSLRSGANVLTF
CDR3nt: TGTGCCAGCAGCCTGAGGTCTGGGGCCAACGTCCTGACTTTC
j_gene: TRBJ2-6
v_gene: TRBV7-8
d_gene: .
abundance: few

CDR3aa: CASSRSARYTEAFF
CDR3nt: TGTGCCAGCAGCCGCTCCGCGAGGTACACTGAAGCTTTCTTT
j_gene: TRBJ1-1
v_gene: TRBV7-9
d_gene: .
abundance: many

CDR3aa: CASSPPADYGYTF
CDR3nt: TGTGCCAGCAGCCCCCCGGCGGACTATGGCTACACCTTC
j_gene: TRBJ1-2
v_gene: TRBV6-5
d_gene: .
abundance: .

CDR3aa: CASSLLERGVDTQYF
CDR3nt: TGTGCCAGCAGCCTCTTGGAGCGGGGTGTAGATACGCAGTATTTT
j_gene: TRBJ2-3
v_gene: TRBV28
d_gene: TRBD2
abundance: .

CDR3aa: CASSPGQGYGELFF
CDR3nt: TGTGCCAGCAGCCCGGGACAAGGGTACGGGGAGCTGTTTTTT
j_gene: TRBJ2-2
v_gene: TRBV3-1/TRBV3-2
d_gene: .
abundance: .

CDR3aa: CASSQGRTSRTEAFF
CDR3nt: TGTGCCAGCAGCCAAGGACGGACGTCGCGCACTGAAGCTTTCTTT
j_gene: TRBJ1-1
v_gene: TRBV4-2
d_gene: .
abundance: .